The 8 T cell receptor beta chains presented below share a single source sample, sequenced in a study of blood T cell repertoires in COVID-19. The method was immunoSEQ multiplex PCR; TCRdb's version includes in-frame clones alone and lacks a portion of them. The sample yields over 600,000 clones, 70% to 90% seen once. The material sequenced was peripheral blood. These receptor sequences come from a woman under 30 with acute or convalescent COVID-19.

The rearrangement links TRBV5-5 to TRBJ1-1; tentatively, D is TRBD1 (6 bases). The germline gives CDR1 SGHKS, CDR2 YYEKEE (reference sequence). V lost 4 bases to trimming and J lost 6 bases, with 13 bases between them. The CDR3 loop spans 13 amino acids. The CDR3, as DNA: TGTGCCAGCAGCCCGTACAGGGCGGCTGAAGCTTTCTTT. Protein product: CASSPYRAAEAFF.

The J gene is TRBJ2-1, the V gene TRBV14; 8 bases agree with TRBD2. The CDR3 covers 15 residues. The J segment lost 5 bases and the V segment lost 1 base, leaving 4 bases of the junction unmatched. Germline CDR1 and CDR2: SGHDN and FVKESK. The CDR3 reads CASSQAIGGDNEQFF. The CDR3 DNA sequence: TGTGCCAGCAGCCAAGCCATCGGGGGGGACAATGAGCAGTTCTTC.

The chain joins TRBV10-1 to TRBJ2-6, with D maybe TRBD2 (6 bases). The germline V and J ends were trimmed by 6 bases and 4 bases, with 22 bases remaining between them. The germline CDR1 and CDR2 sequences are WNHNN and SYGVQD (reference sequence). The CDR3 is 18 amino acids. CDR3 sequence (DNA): TGCGCCAGCAGGGCGGAGAGCAGGGACGCGGGGGGGGCCAACGTCCTGACTTTC. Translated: CASRAESRDAGGANVLTF.

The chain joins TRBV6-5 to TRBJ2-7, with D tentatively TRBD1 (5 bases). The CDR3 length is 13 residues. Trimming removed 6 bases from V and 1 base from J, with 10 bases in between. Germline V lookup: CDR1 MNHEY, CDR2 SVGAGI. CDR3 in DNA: TGTGCCAGCAGCCGACAGTTTTCCTACGAGCAGTACTTC. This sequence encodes CASSRQFSYEQYF.

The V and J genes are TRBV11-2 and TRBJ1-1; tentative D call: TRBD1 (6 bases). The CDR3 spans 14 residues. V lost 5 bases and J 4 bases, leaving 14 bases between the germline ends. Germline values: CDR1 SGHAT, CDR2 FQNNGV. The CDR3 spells CASSRRAGVTEAFF. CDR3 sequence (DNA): TGTGCCAGCAGCCGCCGCGCAGGGGTCACTGAAGCTTTCTTT.

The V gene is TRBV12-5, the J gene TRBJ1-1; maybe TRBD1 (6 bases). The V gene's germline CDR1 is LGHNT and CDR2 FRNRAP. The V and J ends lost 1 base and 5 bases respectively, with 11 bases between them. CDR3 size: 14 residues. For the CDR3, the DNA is TGTGCTAGTGGTTTGGGCACAGGGCGGACTGAAGCTTTCTTT. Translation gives CASGLGTGRTEAFF.

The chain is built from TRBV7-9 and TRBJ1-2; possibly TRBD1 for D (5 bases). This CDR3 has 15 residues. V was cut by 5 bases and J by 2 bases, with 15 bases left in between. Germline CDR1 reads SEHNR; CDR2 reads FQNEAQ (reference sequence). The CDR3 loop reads CASSTYADNNYGYTF. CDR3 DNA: TGTGCCAGCAGCACCTACGCGGACAACAACTATGGCTACACCTTC.

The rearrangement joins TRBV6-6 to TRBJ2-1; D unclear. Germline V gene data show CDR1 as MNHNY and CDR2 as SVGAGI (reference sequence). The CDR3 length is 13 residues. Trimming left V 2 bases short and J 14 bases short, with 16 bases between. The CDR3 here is CASSYEVNYNKFF. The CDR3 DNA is TGTGCCAGCAGTTACGAAGTGAACTACAATAAGTTCTTC.